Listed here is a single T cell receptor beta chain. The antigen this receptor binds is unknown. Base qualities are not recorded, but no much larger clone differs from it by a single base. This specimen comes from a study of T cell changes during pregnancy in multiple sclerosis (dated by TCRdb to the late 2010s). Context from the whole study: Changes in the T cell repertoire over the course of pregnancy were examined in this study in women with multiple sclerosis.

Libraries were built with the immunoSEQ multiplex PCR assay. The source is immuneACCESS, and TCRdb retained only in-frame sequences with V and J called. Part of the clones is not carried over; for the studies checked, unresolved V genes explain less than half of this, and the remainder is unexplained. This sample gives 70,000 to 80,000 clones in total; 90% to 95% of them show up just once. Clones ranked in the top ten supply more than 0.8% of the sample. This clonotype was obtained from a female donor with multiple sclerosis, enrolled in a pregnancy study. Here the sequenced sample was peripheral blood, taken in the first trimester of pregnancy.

The nucleotides are TGTGCCAGCAGTCGGGAAAACACTGAAGCTTTCTTT. Its protein product is CASSRENTEAFF. The chain uses TRBV6-1 and TRBJ1-1; a confident D gene designation cannot be given. CDR1 is given as MNHNS and CDR2 as SASEGT, both from the germline V gene. V lost 5 bases and J lost 2 bases; the stretch between them is 6 bases long. The CDR3 starts with the cysteine, ends with the phenylalanine, and has 12 residues. Of the read, only the CDR3 DNA is kept; its 36 bases are in frame from base 1.